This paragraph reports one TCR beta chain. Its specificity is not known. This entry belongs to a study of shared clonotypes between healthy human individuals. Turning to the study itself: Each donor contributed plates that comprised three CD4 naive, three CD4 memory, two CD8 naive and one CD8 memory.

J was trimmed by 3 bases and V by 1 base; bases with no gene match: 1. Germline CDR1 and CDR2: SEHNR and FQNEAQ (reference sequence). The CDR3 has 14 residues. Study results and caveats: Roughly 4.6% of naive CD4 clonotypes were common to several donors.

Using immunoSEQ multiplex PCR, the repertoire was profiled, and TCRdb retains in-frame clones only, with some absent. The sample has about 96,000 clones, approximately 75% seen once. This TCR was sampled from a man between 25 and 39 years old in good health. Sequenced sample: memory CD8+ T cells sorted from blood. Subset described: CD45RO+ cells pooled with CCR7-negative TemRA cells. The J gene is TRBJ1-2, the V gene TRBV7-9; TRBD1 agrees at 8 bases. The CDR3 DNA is TGTGCCAGCAGCTTAGACAGGGGGGACTATGGCTACACCTTC. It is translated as CASSLDRGDYGYTF.